This passage covers 17 T cell receptor beta chains from one sample sequenced in a study of identical twins' blood T cells. TCRdb re-analysed the 5' RACE reads in MiXCR, keeping a single row per CDR3 protein. The sample holds about 370,000 distinct CDR3 sequences, over 25% seen once. The sample consisted of PBMCs. The receptors were gathered from a woman aged 18-49 years in good health.

The J gene is TRBJ1-2, the V gene TRBV20-1, with TRBD1 matching 7 bases. The CDR3 loop spans 14 amino acids. The germline V gene encodes CDR1 DFQATT and CDR2 SNEGSKA (reference sequence). V gave up 5 bases and J gave up 0 bases; unmatched junction bases: 6. CDR3 protein: CSAEGAETNYGYTF. The DNA of the CDR3 is TGCAGTGCTGAGGGGGCCGAAACTAACTATGGCTACACCTTC.

The chain employs TRBV2 and TRBJ2-7, with D maybe TRBD1 (6 bases). The CDR3 sequence is 13 residues long. The germline V gene encodes CDR1 SNHLY and CDR2 FYNNEI. The germline V and J ends were trimmed by 7 bases and 1 base, with 11 bases remaining between them. The CDR3 is CASKETGSYEQYF. DNA of the CDR3: TGTGCCAGCAAAGAGACAGGATCCTACGAGCAGTACTTC.

This clonotype was seen a few times. The chain carries TRBV11-1 and TRBJ2-1; 12 bases map to TRBD2. The V gene end was trimmed by 8 bases and the J gene end by 7 bases; junction bases not matched to a gene: 3. The CDR3 extends over 13 amino acids. Germline loops: CDR1 SGHAT, CDR2 FQDESV (reference sequence). The CDR3 DNA is TGTGCCAGCGCACTAGCGGGGGGTAATGAGCAGTTCTTC. Protein: CASALAGGNEQFF.

This clonotype was counted between two and nine times. The chain combines TRBV14 with TRBJ2-1; TRBD1 might be the D (6 bases). Germline lookup yields CDR1 SGHDN and CDR2 FVKESK. The ends were cut back, 3 bases at V and 8 bases at J, with 11 bases in the middle. The CDR3 has 13 residues. For the CDR3, the DNA is TGTGCCAGCAGCCATCGGGGACACTATGAGCAGTTCTTC. Its protein is CASSHRGHYEQFF.

The rearrangement joins TRBV20-1 to TRBJ2-5, with D tentatively TRBD2 (6 bases). This CDR3 spans 12 amino acids. Germline CDR1 DFQATT, CDR2 SNEGSKA (reference sequence). Trimming removed 5 bases at V and 4 bases at J, with 11 bases between. The CDR3 nucleotides read TGCAGTGCTTACCGGGAGCGAGAGACCCAGTACTTC. Translating gives CSAYRERETQYF.

The gene calls are TRBV28 and TRBJ1-4; D unclear. V lost 5 bases and J 4 bases, leaving 8 bases between the germline ends. The CDR3 totals 13 residues. Germline values: CDR1 MDHEN, CDR2 SYDVKM. As DNA, the CDR3 is TGTGCCAGCAGTCTCCCCGTTAATGAAAAACTGTTTTTT. Its protein is CASSLPVNEKLFF.

Concerning this clonotype: The conserved closing phenylalanine or tryptophan is absent in this CDR3, likely reflecting a read error. Here the CDR3 DNA reads TGCGCCAGCAGCTGGGACCAGATCAGACGCACTGAAGCTTTCCTT. Protein sequence: CASSWDQIRRTEAFL. The chain combines TRBV5-1 with TRBJ1-1; a possible D gene is TRBD1 (5 bases). Germline CDR1 and CDR2: SGHRS and YFSETQ. Trimming removed 3 bases from V and 4 bases from J, with 16 bases in between. This CDR3 has 15 amino acids.

The chain employs TRBV19 and TRBJ1-2; 9 bases are a match to TRBD1. V was pared by 1 base and J by 2 bases, with 5 bases of the junction left unmatched. The CDR3 spans 16 residues. Germline values: CDR1 LNHDA, CDR2 SQIVND (reference sequence). The CDR3 DNA sequence: TGTGCCAGTAGTATAGCCCGGACAGGGGAAAACTATGGCTACACCTTC. This translates into CASSIARTGENYGYTF.

The genes are TRBV10-3 and TRBJ1-1; 10 nucleotides align to TRBD1. V was pared by 5 bases and J by 6 bases, with 3 bases of the junction left unmatched. Germline V gives CDR1 ENHRY, CDR2 SYGVKD. This CDR3 is 13 amino acids long. The CDR3 protein is CAISRQGAAEAFF. CDR3 bases: TGTGCCATCAGTAGACAGGGGGCGGCTGAAGCTTTCTTT.

V is TRBV29-1 and J is TRBJ1-2; D is undetermined. Germline CDR1 reads SQVTM; CDR2 reads ANQGSEA. The V end was cut by 3 bases, the J end by 3 bases, with 11 bases between. The CDR3 runs 13 residues. This chain's CDR3 is CSVESSDDYGYTF. DNA for the CDR3: TGCAGCGTTGAGAGCTCAGATGACTATGGCTACACCTTC.

The chain recombines TRBV20-1 with TRBJ1-2, with no clear D. Germline V gives CDR1 DFQATT, CDR2 SNEGSKA (reference sequence). CDR3 size: 11 residues. V was pared by 2 bases and J by 8 bases, with 9 bases between. The CDR3: CSARIGYGYTF. DNA for the CDR3: TGCAGTGCTAGAATCGGGTACGGCTACACCTTC.

The chain links TRBV12-5 to TRBJ1-1, with no clear D. The CDR3 sequence is 14 residues long. Germline CDR1 LGHNT, CDR2 FRNRAP. V was cut by 1 base and J by 4 bases, with 10 bases left in between. Written as DNA, the CDR3 is TGTGCTAGTGGTTTGGGGGGAGCGGTCACTGAAGCTTTCTTT. It specifies CASGLGGAVTEAFF.

V and J are TRBV20-1 and TRBJ1-1; TRBD1 is a possible D gene (6 bases). The CDR3 runs to 14 residues. Trimming removed 3 bases at V and 5 bases at J, with 16 bases between. The germline V gene has CDR1 DFQATT and CDR2 SNEGSKA (reference sequence). Here the CDR3 DNA reads TGCAGTGCTAGTTCTTTTACAGGGAATACTGAAGCTTTCTTT. This sequence encodes CSASSFTGNTEAFF.

This clonotype has a handful of counts. The chain uses TRBV6-6 and TRBJ1-2; D is unresolved. The CDR3 has 14 residues. Germline CDR1 reads MNHNY; CDR2 reads SVGAGI (reference sequence). The V gene lost 5 bases and the J gene lost 0 bases, with 10 bases spanning the gap. CDR3 loop: CASSAPETNYGYTF. CDR3 coding DNA: TGTGCCAGCAGTGCACCAGAGACTAACTATGGCTACACCTTC.

This clonotype has just a few counts. This chain links TRBV29-1 with TRBJ2-1, with D perhaps matching TRBD1 or TRBD2 (7 bases each). The CDR3 has 13 amino acids. V was shortened by 4 bases and J by 7 bases, with 14 bases between the two germline ends. Germline V gene data show CDR1 as SQVTM and CDR2 as ANQGSEA. This CDR3 is CSVGGQRGNEQFF. The CDR3 region has the DNA TGCAGCGTTGGGGGACAGCGGGGAAATGAGCAGTTCTTC.

This clonotype turned up a few times. V gene TRBV4-1 combines with J gene TRBJ2-1; D may match TRBD1 or TRBD2 (6 bases each). CDR3 length: 15 residues. The V gene lost 7 bases and the J gene lost 0 bases, with 13 bases spanning the gap. Germline V CDR1 and CDR2: MGHRA, YSYEKL. CDR3 region: CASTQGGFSYNEQFF. CDR3 nucleotides: TGCGCCAGCACACAAGGGGGGTTCTCCTACAATGAGCAGTTCTTC.

A few counts support this clonotype. The chain is built from TRBV7-9 and TRBJ1-1; D may be TRBD1 (6 bases). V was pared by 1 base and J by 2 bases, with 11 bases between. The germline V gene has CDR1 SEHNR and CDR2 FQNEAQ (reference sequence). The CDR3 runs 15 residues. The CDR3 nucleotides read TGTGCCAGCAGCTTAGGAGTCGGGGGCAACACTGAAGCTTTCTTT. Translation gives CASSLGVGGNTEAFF.